This T cell receptor (beta chain) was sequenced during a study of identical twins. The study's findings and limits: Out-of-frame TCR alpha sharing in monozygotic twins exceeded recombination model predictions. Carriage of fewer insertions was seen in abundant cord blood beta clonotypes, whereas memory repertoires showed none.

Germline V lookup: CDR1 SGDLS, CDR2 YYNGEE. This CDR3 comprises 15 residues. With 3 bases clipped from V and 0 bases from J, the junction kept 5 bases outside the gene matches. Healthy Caucasians were all of the donors. Unique molecular identifiers were present on cDNA, and template switching added a universal primer site. TCRdb ran MiXCR on the 5' RACE reads and lists one entry per CDR3 protein. The repertoire includes about 1.7 million distinct CDR3 sequences, around a third of them detected once, and about 0.25% sits in the top ten. Points on this clonotype: Its antigen is not identified.

The rearrangement links TRBV9 to TRBJ2-7; 8 bases agree with TRBD2. This clonotype originated in a newborn girl in good health. The sequencing sample was made of cord blood. The CDR3 loop is CASSAGLGSSYEQYF. The CDR3 DNA follows: TGTGCCAGCAGCGCGGGACTAGGAAGCTCCTACGAGCAGTACTTC.